This TCR beta chain stems from a study of regulatory T cells in long-lasting Graves disease. As for the study in general: Newly diagnosed Graves' patients had under 3 months of antithyroid drugs.

Investigators prepared the TCR beta libraries by applying iRepertoire HTBI primers and Arm-PCR of CDR3 regions. MiXCR was run by TCRdb on the multiplex PCR reads, yielding one entry per CDR3 protein. The sample lists about 400,000 distinct CDR3 sequences; roughly 15% were seen once. This clonotype was picked up many times. Its target is unknown. Unmatched junction bases numbered 6, after V lost 6 bases and J lost 6 bases. Germline V gives CDR1 MNHEY, CDR2 SMNVEV (reference sequence). This CDR3 spans 14 amino acids. Regarding the study as a whole: TCR diversity was lower in persistent Graves' patients than in newly diagnosed ones. The study found TRBV28, TRBJ1-2 and TRBJ2-5 favored in persistent disease.

The time point is: newly diagnosed GD, antithyroid drugs for less than 3 months. The TCR library was made from RNA extracted from PBMCs. Patient provenance is recorded as an endocrinology department in Xi'an, China. Sequencing used peripheral blood mononuclear cells (PBMCs), obtained at new diagnosis, from a patient treated with antithyroid drugs. The chain employs TRBV27 and TRBJ2-1, with 9 nucleotides matching TRBD1. The source of this sequence is a female donor with Graves disease. The CDR3: CASRRDRVINEQFF. In DNA form, the CDR3 reads TGTGCCAGCAGGCGGGACAGGGTGATCAATGAGCAGTTCTTC.